This T cell receptor beta chain was sequenced in a study of naive and memory T cell subsets. TCR cDNA received a 3' ligated oligonucleotide that carried a UMI. Whole-blood samples were roughly 2.7 ml of peripheral blood from healthy adult volunteers. Cells were not sorted; total RNA input targeted roughly 1 to 1000 ng. The table lists this clonotype with many counts. Four PCR rounds used nested alpha and beta constant region primers plus the SP2 primer. Using its own MiXCR run on the 5' RACE reads, TCRdb lists one record per CDR3 protein. The sample has roughly 48,000 distinct CDR3 sequences, 4.7% seen once. Between the trimmed V and J ends, which lost 4 bases and 6 bases, there was a span of 13 bases. The CDR3 sequence is 14 residues long. CDR1 is MNHNY and CDR2 is SVGAGI in the germline V gene (reference sequence).

The chain recombines TRBV6-6 with TRBJ1-5, with a weak D call TRBD1 (6 bases). This receptor was taken from a female donor in good health. CDR3 nucleotide sequence: TGTGCCAGCAGTTCTACAGGGACGATTCAGCCCCAGCATTTT. Amino acids: CASSSTGTIQPQHF.